The rows below give T cell receptor beta chains drawn from one sample of a study of blood T cells in healthy people across ages. TCRdb itself ran the 5' RACE reads through MiXCR, one entry per CDR3 protein. The sample yields over 1.5 million distinct CDR3 sequences, around 50% seen once. Sequencing was carried out using blood. The receptors here all came from a middle-aged woman in good health. Each CDR3 is given with its conserved first and last residue. The order of the fields is J gene, clone size, D gene, V gene, CDR3 protein, CDR3 DNA. A D gene is named only where the DNA matches it firmly. Only part of the rows carry a size: once, few, many, or a class if the clone is expanded.

>TRBJ2-5|.|.|TRBV24-1
CATSDSTAYQETQYF
TGTGCCACCAGTGATTCGACAGCGTACCAAGAGACCCAGTACTTC
>TRBJ1-6|few|.|TRBV28
CASSLGGSGTNSPLHF
TGTGCCAGCAGTTTAGGTGGTTCAGGGACGAATTCACCCCTCCACTTT
>TRBJ1-2|.|.|TRBV7-2
CASSPNSGPKDADYGYTF
TGTGCCAGCAGTCCTAATTCGGGGCCGAAAGACGCGGACTATGGCTACACCTTC
>TRBJ2-5|.|.|TRBV28
CASSSPSRETQETQYF
TGTGCCAGCAGTTCCCCTTCCAGGGAGACACAAGAGACCCAGTACTTC
>TRBJ2-1|.|TRBD1|TRBV10-3
CAISHPGTGTTNEQFF
TGTGCCATCAGTCACCCCGGGACAGGTACCACCAATGAGCAGTTCTTC
>TRBJ2-1|.|TRBD2|TRBV20-1
CSARPGGPYNEQFF
TGCAGTGCTAGACCGGGGGGGCCCTACAATGAGCAGTTCTTC
>TRBJ2-7|.|TRBD2|TRBV29-1
CSVVIAGGSDEQYF
TGCAGCGTAGTTATAGCGGGGGGGAGCGATGAGCAGTACTTC
>TRBJ2-1|few|TRBD2|TRBV7-2
CASSLESGVSYNEQFF
TGTGCCAGCAGCTTGGAGAGCGGGGTCTCCTACAATGAGCAGTTCTTC
>TRBJ1-4|few|.|TRBV4-3
CASSQDKGGIGDKLFF
TGCGCCAGCAGCCAAGATAAGGGGGGTATCGGAGATAAATTGTTTTTT
>TRBJ1-2|many|.|TRBV4-2
CASSQEGQGDGYTF
TGTGCCAGCAGCCAAGAGGGGCAGGGTGATGGCTACACCTTC
>TRBJ1-2|.|TRBD1|TRBV27
CASSLQGVPTNYGYTF
TGTGCCAGCAGCCTACAGGGGGTCCCTACTAACTATGGCTACACCTTC
>TRBJ2-1|.|TRBD1|TRBV28
CASSPIDRDHEQFF
TGTGCCAGCAGTCCGATTGACAGGGACCATGAGCAGTTCTTC
>TRBJ2-7|few|.|TRBV5-1
CASSRPSGGPPYEQYF
TGCGCCAGCAGCCGACCCTCTGGCGGGCCGCCCTACGAGCAGTACTTC
>TRBJ1-1|.|.|TRBV6-6
CASTSSGNTEAFF
TGTGCCAGTACCAGCAGTGGGAACACTGAAGCTTTCTTT
>TRBJ2-7|.|TRBD1|TRBV7-9
CASSLQPTGIGEQYF
TGTGCCAGCAGCTTACAACCGACAGGGATCGGTGAGCAGTACTTC
>TRBJ2-5|.|.|TRBV4-1
CASSHPSRDQETQYF
TGCGCCAGCAGCCACCCCTCCAGGGACCAAGAGACCCAGTACTTC
>TRBJ1-2|few|.|TRBV7-2
CASSAQGGSVGYTF
TGTGCCAGCAGCGCGCAAGGGGGATCAGTGGGCTACACCTTC
>TRBJ1-6|.|.|TRBV11-2
CASSPSGTYNSPLHF
TGTGCCAGCAGCCCCTCCGGGACCTATAATTCACCCCTCCACTTT
>TRBJ2-1|few|TRBD2|TRBV7-3
CASSSSGTSGGYEQFF
TGTGCCAGCAGCTCCTCCGGGACTAGCGGGGGCTATGAGCAGTTCTTC
>TRBJ2-1|.|.|TRBV7-2
CASSQQYYNEQFF
TGTGCCAGCAGCCAGCAATACTACAATGAGCAGTTCTTC
>TRBJ1-6|few|TRBD1|TRBV27
CASRPRTGYNSPLHF
TGTGCCAGCAGGCCTAGGACAGGGTATAATTCACCCCTCCACTTT
>TRBJ1-5|.|.|TRBV2
CVSSESNQPQHF
TGTGTCAGCAGTGAGAGCAATCAGCCCCAGCATTTT
>TRBJ2-7|.|.|TRBV4-3
CASSQGTEGDEQYF
TGCGCCAGCAGCCAAGGAACAGAGGGCGACGAGCAGTACTTC
>TRBJ2-1|.|TRBD2|TRBV7-3
CASSSSGTSGSLSSYNEQFF
TGTGCCAGCAGCTCCTCCGGGACTAGCGGGAGTCTGAGCTCCTACAATGAGCAGTTCTTC
>TRBJ2-7|.|.|TRBV4-2
CASSQEATSGAYEQYF
TGTGCCAGCAGCCAAGAAGCTACTAGTGGGGCCTACGAGCAGTACTTC
>TRBJ1-2|.|.|TRBV20-1
CSASGPEGVKVGYTF
TGCAGTGCTAGTGGGCCTGAGGGGGTCAAGGTTGGCTACACCTTC
>TRBJ1-1|.|.|TRBV20-1
CSARELVNRAFF
TGCAGTGCTAGAGAATTAGTGAACAGGGCTTTCTTT
>TRBJ2-5|.|TRBD1|TRBV6-6
CASWQGAGVQETQYF
TGTGCCAGCTGGCAGGGGGCAGGAGTCCAAGAGACCCAGTACTTC
>TRBJ1-5|.|TRBD1|TRBV7-2
CASNQGAGGNQPQHF
TGTGCCAGCAATCAGGGGGCAGGAGGCAATCAGCCCCAGCATTTT
>TRBJ2-7|.|TRBD2|TRBV20-1
CSARGLAGGSEQYF
TGCAGTGCTAGAGGACTAGCGGGGGGATCCGAGCAGTACTTC
>TRBJ2-5|.|.|TRBV5-1
CASSLKATETQYF
TGCGCCAGCAGCTTGAAGGCTACAGAGACCCAGTACTTC
>TRBJ2-4|.|.|TRBV12-3/TRBV12-4
CASSILQGGGKNIQYF
TGTGCCAGCAGTATCCTACAGGGAGGAGGCAAAAACATTCAGTACTTC
>TRBJ2-5|.|.|TRBV28
CASSRLGYRGVEQYF
TGTGCCAGCAGTCGCTTAGGTTATCGGGGCGTAGAGCAGTACTTC
>TRBJ2-3|.|.|TRBV20-1
CSASVSVTTDTQYF
TGCAGTGCTAGCGTGAGCGTAACGACAGATACGCAGTATTTT
>TRBJ1-1|once|.|TRBV20-1
CSARTLITQSTEAFF
TGCAGTGCTAGAACCCTGATAACCCAGTCCACTGAAGCTTTCTTT
>TRBJ2-2|.|.|TRBV5-1
CASSLGLAPGELFF
TGCGCCAGCAGCTTGGGGCTTGCGCCCGGGGAGCTGTTTTTT
>TRBJ2-4|.|TRBD1|TRBV7-2
CASSPGGALQNIQYF
TGTGCCAGCAGCCCAGGGGGCGCGCTGCAAAACATTCAGTACTTC
>TRBJ2-6|.|TRBD1|TRBV19
CASSTLPGQSSGANVLTF
TGTGCCAGTAGTACCTTACCGGGACAGTCCTCTGGGGCCAACGTCCTGACTTTC
>TRBJ2-3|few|.|TRBV29-1
CSGRAADTQYF
TGCAGCGGGAGGGCGGCAGATACGCAGTATTTT
>TRBJ1-5|.|TRBD1|TRBV5-1
CASSFTGDRNQPQHF
TGCGCCAGCAGTTTTACAGGGGACCGCAATCAGCCCCAGCATTTT
>TRBJ2-1|few|TRBD2|TRBV5-1
CASSTRTSGVDNEQFF
TGCGCCAGCAGCACGCGGACTAGCGGAGTTGACAATGAGCAGTTCTTC
>TRBJ2-5|.|TRBD2|TRBV2
CASSDRKLAGVETQYF
TGTGCCAGCAGTGATAGAAAGCTAGCGGGGGTTGAGACCCAGTACTTC
>TRBJ2-5|.|TRBD1|TRBV27
CASSQHRGRGWEETQYF
TGTGCCAGCAGTCAACACAGGGGGCGAGGATGGGAGGAGACCCAGTACTTC
>TRBJ1-2|few|.|TRBV27
CGVGRGLGYTF
TGTGGAGTAGGTCGTGGGCTTGGCTACACCTTC
>TRBJ1-2|.|TRBD1|TRBV28
CASRTAGGSGYTF
TGTGCCAGCAGAACAGCAGGGGGCTCTGGCTACACCTTC
>TRBJ2-1|few|TRBD2|TRBV6-2/TRBV6-3
CATGLAAYNEQFF
TGTGCCACGGGACTAGCGGCCTACAATGAGCAGTTCTTC
>TRBJ2-7|.|TRBD1|TRBV25-1
CASSESIGQGRMDYEQYF
TGTGCCAGCAGTGAATCGATAGGACAGGGTCGAATGGACTACGAGCAGTACTTC
>TRBJ2-1|few|.|TRBV28
CASSLGEKQFF
TGTGCCAGCAGTTTAGGGGAGAAGCAGTTCTTC
>TRBJ2-7|few|.|TRBV18
CASSPRTTGSYEQYF
TGTGCCAGCTCACCACGCACGACAGGATCCTACGAGCAGTACTTC
>TRBJ2-5|.|.|TRBV7-9
CASSSRVEGQYF
TGTGCCAGCAGCTCCAGGGTCGAGGGGCAGTACTTC
>TRBJ2-5|few|TRBD1|TRBV9
CASSVAYRGIQETQYF
TGTGCCAGCAGCGTAGCATACAGGGGAATTCAAGAGACCCAGTACTTC